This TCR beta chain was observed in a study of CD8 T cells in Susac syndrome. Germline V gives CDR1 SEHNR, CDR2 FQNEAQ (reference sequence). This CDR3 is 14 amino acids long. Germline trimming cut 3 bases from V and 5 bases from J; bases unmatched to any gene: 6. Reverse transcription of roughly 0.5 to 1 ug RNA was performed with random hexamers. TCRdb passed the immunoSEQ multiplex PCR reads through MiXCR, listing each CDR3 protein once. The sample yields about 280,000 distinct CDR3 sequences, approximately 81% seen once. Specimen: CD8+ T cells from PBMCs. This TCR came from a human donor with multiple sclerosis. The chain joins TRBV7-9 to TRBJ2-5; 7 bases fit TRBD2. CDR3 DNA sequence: TGTGCCAGCAGCTTGCCAGCCGGGAGGGAGACCCAGTACTTC. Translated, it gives CASSLPAGRETQYF.